Each of the 5 T cell receptor beta chains below was sequenced from the same sample in a study of control samples from healthy donors and cancer patients. Profiling relied on immunoSEQ multiplex PCR, and the TCRdb table lists in-frame clones only, not all of them. Among under 200,000 clones, roughly nine tenths were seen once, and the ten largest hold 0.68%. The sample taken for sequencing was blood. The receptor source for this set is a woman aged 25 to 39 in good health.

The chain couples TRBV21-1 to TRBJ2-1; whether TRBD2, the table's D call, matches the DNA was not checked. TRBV21-1 is marked as a pseudogene. The CDR3 loop spans 15 amino acids. The CDR3 loop is CASSKVRTTGNEQFF. CDR3 in DNA: TGTGCCAGCAGCAAAGTGCGAACCACGGGCAATGAGCAGTTCTTC.

The rearrangement links TRBV30 to TRBJ1-4; 7 bases match TRBD1. V lost 6 bases and J lost 0; bases outside the gene matches: 10. Germline loops: CDR1 GTSNPN, CDR2 SVGIG (reference sequence). This CDR3 has 16 amino acids. CDR3 coding DNA: TGTGCCTGCAGACAGGGCCGAAGGGCAACTAATGAAAAACTGTTTTTT. Protein sequence: CACRQGRRATNEKLFF.

About this clone itself: Other nucleotide sequences from this sample produce the same CDR3. V usage is TRBV12-3 or TRBV12-4 and J usage is TRBJ2-7; D is undetermined. Trimming stripped 2 bases from V and 0 bases from J, with 5 bases between. The CDR3 runs 13 residues. The CDR3 DNA sequence: TGTGCCAGCAGTTTAACAAGCTCCTACGAGCAGTACTTC. It is translated as CASSLTSSYEQYF.

This chain connects TRBV30 to TRBJ1-4; no reliable D call. The CDR3 is 14 amino acids. Per the germline V gene, CDR1 is GTSNPN and CDR2 is SVGIG (reference sequence). Trimming shortened V by 2 bases and J by 0 bases, and 7 bases separated the two germline ends. The CDR3 loop is CAWSSSSTNEKLFF. Here the CDR3 DNA reads TGTGCCTGGAGTTCCTCATCAACTAATGAAAAACTGTTTTTT.

The chain couples TRBV5-8 to TRBJ2-7; 13 nucleotides line up with TRBD2. CDR3 length: 15 amino acids. The V and J ends lost 4 bases and 7 bases, in that order; junction bases with no gene match: 8. Germline V gene data show CDR1 as SGHTS and CDR2 as YDEGEE. In nucleotides, the CDR3 is TGTGCCAGCAGCCTTGGACTAGCGGGAGTAGGGGAGCAGTACTTC. This translates into CASSLGLAGVGEQYF.